This is a list of T cell receptor beta chains from one sample in a study of blood T cells in healthy people across ages. TCRdb recomputed calls from the 5' RACE reads with MiXCR, one row per CDR3 protein. Of roughly 1,700,000 distinct CDR3 sequences listed, roughly 27% are singletons. The sequencing input was blood. These receptors were collected from a woman aged 25 to 45 in good health. Each CDR3 is given with its conserved first and last residue. The D gene is left open where the match is weak. The listing skips clone size in some rows; elsewhere it reads once, few, many or a size class.

>many|NA|TRBJ1-6|TRBV7-3
CASSLQGQLNSPLHF
TGTGCCAGCAGCCTCCAGGGGCAACTTAATTCACCCCTCCACTTT
>NA|NA|TRBJ2-3|TRBV2
CASSEDPFGITQYF
TGTGCCAGCAGTGAAGACCCATTCGGGATTACGCAGTATTTT
>few|NA|TRBJ2-5|TRBV9
CASSGYGGDQETQYF
TGTGCCAGCAGCGGTTACGGGGGAGACCAAGAGACCCAGTACTTC
>NA|TRBD2|TRBJ2-7|TRBV6-6
CASRLAGVSSYEQYF
TGTGCCAGCCGACTAGCGGGAGTCAGCTCCTACGAGCAGTACTTC
>many|TRBD1|TRBJ2-7|TRBV20-1
CSAKTGQGIEQYF
TGCAGTGCTAAAACGGGACAGGGTATCGAGCAGTACTTC
>many|TRBD2|TRBJ2-7|TRBV20-1
CSARTSGRMQYF
TGCAGTGCGCGGACTAGCGGGAGGATGCAGTACTTC
>few|NA|TRBJ2-6|TRBV28
CASSPTPWGYGGANVLTF
TGTGCCAGCAGTCCGACCCCTTGGGGGTATGGTGGGGCCAACGTCCTGACTTTC
>few|TRBD1|TRBJ1-1|TRBV27
CASSYRGASTEAFF
TGTGCCAGCAGCTACAGGGGGGCGTCCACTGAAGCTTTCTTT
>NA|TRBD1|TRBJ1-5|TRBV12-3/TRBV12-4
CASSPPGQGVFQPQHF
TGTGCCAGCAGTCCCCCGGGACAGGGGGTATTTCAGCCCCAGCATTTT
>NA|NA|TRBJ2-1|TRBV20-1
CSAVPGPQNEQFF
TGCAGTGCTGTGCCGGGACCTCAAAATGAGCAGTTCTTC
>few|NA|TRBJ2-3|TRBV18
CASSPGIGDTDTQYF
TGTGCCAGCTCACCAGGGATTGGCGACACAGATACGCAGTATTTT
>few|NA|TRBJ2-3|TRBV20-1
CSAPLLTPAAEDTQYF
TGCAGTGCTCCCCTCCTAACCCCGGCTGCCGAAGATACGCAGTATTTT
>few|NA|TRBJ2-1|TRBV11-2
CASSLNRAIINEQFF
TGTGCCAGCAGCTTAAACAGGGCAATCATCAATGAGCAGTTCTTC
>many|NA|TRBJ2-3|TRBV15
CATSSGQPSDTQYF
TGTGCCACCAGCAGTGGACAGCCCTCAGATACGCAGTATTTT
>NA|NA|TRBJ2-7|TRBV10-3
CAIRPALGDFYEQYF
TGTGCCATCAGGCCGGCCCTCGGGGACTTTTACGAGCAGTACTTC
>many|TRBD2|TRBJ2-7|TRBV7-8
CASSFGYARGGYEQYF
TGTGCCAGCAGCTTTGGTTACGCCCGCGGGGGCTACGAGCAGTACTTC
>NA|NA|TRBJ2-3|TRBV10-3
CAISEFGDTQYF
TGTGCCATCAGTGAGTTCGGGGATACGCAGTATTTT
>NA|TRBD2|TRBJ2-3|TRBV5-5
CASSLQAGTAADTQYF
TGTGCCAGCAGCCTGCAAGCGGGGACCGCCGCAGATACGCAGTATTTT
>NA|NA|TRBJ1-2|TRBV12-5
CASGLEEYGYTF
TGTGCTAGTGGTTTGGAAGAGTATGGCTACACCTTC
>few|NA|TRBJ1-2|TRBV4-3
CASSQDHGHIDGYTF
TGCGCCAGCAGCCAAGATCACGGACATATTGATGGCTACACCTTC
>many|NA|TRBJ2-7|TRBV29-1
CSVGDTTYEQYF
TGCAGCGTTGGGGACACCACCTACGAGCAGTACTTC
>few|NA|TRBJ2-5|TRBV20-1
CSARADRQETQYF
TGCAGTGCTAGAGCTGACAGGCAAGAGACCCAGTACTTC
>NA|NA|TRBJ2-7|TRBV11-2
CASSLDWQGRYEQYF
TGTGCCAGCAGCTTAGATTGGCAGGGCCGCTACGAGCAGTACTTC
>few|TRBD1|TRBJ2-3|TRBV6-6
CASAWTGATDTQYF
TGTGCCAGCGCTTGGACAGGGGCGACAGATACGCAGTATTTT
>many|NA|TRBJ2-7|TRBV29-1
CSAGRSAGSYEQYF
TGCAGCGCCGGAAGGTCGGCGGGCTCCTACGAGCAGTACTTC
>NA|TRBD1|TRBJ1-2|TRBV12-3/TRBV12-4
CANSPGQYYGYTF
TGTGCCAACAGTCCGGGACAGTACTATGGCTACACCTTC
>many|NA|TRBJ2-5|TRBV7-8
CASSLGSAGATQYF
TGTGCCAGCAGCTTAGGTTCGGCGGGGGCGACCCAGTACTTC
>many|NA|TRBJ1-2|TRBV20-1
CSAPENYGYTF
TGCAGTGCCCCGGAAAACTATGGCTACACCTTC
>few|NA|TRBJ1-1|TRBV20-1
CSARQLNTEAFF
TGCAGTGCTAGGCAACTGAACACTGAAGCTTTCTTT
>NA|TRBD2|TRBJ2-2|TRBV24-1
CATSEAGLPERNTGELFF
TGTGCCACCAGTGAAGCGGGACTCCCAGAGAGGAACACCGGGGAGCTGTTTTTT
>few|NA|TRBJ2-1|TRBV5-1
CASSLPGVPYNEQFF
TGCGCCAGCAGCTTGCCGGGGGTACCCTACAATGAGCAGTTCTTC
>NA|NA|TRBJ2-3|TRBV12-3/TRBV12-4
CASIPRAASTDTQYF
TGTGCCAGCATCCCCCGGGCGGCTAGCACAGATACGCAGTATTTT
>NA|NA|TRBJ1-1|TRBV5-2
CASNKDRLDEAFF
TGTGCCAGCAACAAGGACAGGCTCGATGAAGCTTTCTTT
>few|NA|TRBJ2-3|TRBV29-1
CSPGPGDTQYF
TGCAGCCCCGGCCCCGGCGATACGCAGTATTTT
>few|NA|TRBJ2-2|TRBV14
CASSPQKNTGELFF
TGTGCCAGCAGCCCACAGAAGAACACCGGGGAGCTGTTTTTT
>few|NA|TRBJ1-1|TRBV20-1
CSARGGQGTEAFF
TGCAGTGCTAGAGGGGGGCAGGGCACTGAAGCTTTCTTT
>few|NA|TRBJ2-2|TRBV28
CASSLFGVENTGELFF
TGTGCCAGCAGTTTATTCGGGGTTGAGAACACCGGGGAGCTGTTTTTT
>few|TRBD1|TRBJ1-5|TRBV20-1
CSALGQGPNQPQHF
TGCAGTGCTCTCGGACAGGGACCCAATCAGCCCCAGCATTTT
>once|NA|TRBJ2-3|TRBV20-1
CSVIGDPDTQYF
TGCAGTGTAATAGGGGATCCAGATACGCAGTATTTT
>NA|TRBD2|TRBJ2-5|TRBV7-9
CASSSTVAGGNNEQYF
TGTGCCAGCAGCTCAACCGTAGCGGGGGGAAACAATGAGCAGTACTTC
>NA|TRBD1|TRBJ2-1|TRBV10-3
CAISESRTGTPGQFF
TGTGCCATCAGTGAGTCGCGGACAGGGACCCCTGGGCAGTTCTTC
>NA|TRBD2|TRBJ2-3|TRBV7-9
CASSPRTSGDSDTQYF
TGTGCCAGCAGCCCCCGGACTAGCGGGGACTCAGATACGCAGTATTTT
>few|NA|TRBJ1-1|TRBV27
CASSFRGARTEAFF
TGTGCCAGCAGTTTTCGGGGGGCGCGGACTGAAGCTTTCTTT
>few|NA|TRBJ2-3|TRBV29-1
CSVVWRESTDTQYF
TGCAGCGTTGTATGGCGGGAAAGCACAGATACGCAGTATTTT
>NA|TRBD1|TRBJ2-6|TRBV5-6
CASSIPGQGITGANVLTF
TGTGCCAGCAGCATTCCGGGACAGGGGATAACCGGGGCCAACGTCCTGACTTTC
>many|NA|TRBJ2-5|TRBV7-9
CASSPAGGRETQYF
TGTGCCAGCAGCCCAGCCGGGGGTCGGGAGACCCAGTACTTC
>NA|NA|TRBJ2-7|TRBV19
CASSDYRVEYF
TGTGCCAGTAGTGATTACAGGGTGGAGTACTTC
>NA|NA|TRBJ2-4|TRBV6-2/TRBV6-3
CASRGQMVIQYF
TGTGCCAGCAGAGGACAGATGGTCATTCAGTACTTC
>few|NA|TRBJ2-7|TRBV15
CAISKAAGHTYEQYF
TGTGCCATCAGCAAGGCGGCAGGCCATACCTACGAGCAGTACTTC
>few|TRBD1|TRBJ2-1|TRBV20-1
CSAGSGGTGAYNEQFF
TGCAGTGCTGGTTCGGGCGGGACAGGGGCCTACAATGAGCAGTTCTTC
>NA|NA|TRBJ2-5|TRBV27
CASSYQGIQETQYF
TGTGCCAGCAGCTATCAGGGGATTCAAGAGACCCAGTACTTC
>many|TRBD2|TRBJ2-1|TRBV20-1
CSAGVSGTYNEQFF
TGCAGTGCTGGGGTTAGCGGGACTTACAATGAGCAGTTCTTC
>few|NA|TRBJ2-5|TRBV19
CASSTTGQLQAETQYF
TGTGCCAGTAGTACCACTGGACAGCTCCAGGCGGAGACCCAGTACTTC
>few|TRBD1|TRBJ2-3|TRBV28
CASSLVAGQGSTDTQYF
TGTGCCAGCAGTTTAGTGGCAGGACAGGGCTCCACAGATACGCAGTATTTT
>NA|NA|TRBJ1-5|TRBV10-2
CASHGEPQHF
TGCGCCAGCCACGGGGAGCCCCAGCATTTT
>NA|NA|TRBJ1-1|TRBV7-2
CASSTNLRNEAFF
TGTGCCAGCAGCACGAACCTCAGGAATGAAGCTTTCTTT
>few|NA|TRBJ1-4|TRBV7-2
CASSPDRSSNEKLFF
TGTGCCAGCAGCCCTGACAGGAGTTCTAATGAAAAACTGTTTTTT